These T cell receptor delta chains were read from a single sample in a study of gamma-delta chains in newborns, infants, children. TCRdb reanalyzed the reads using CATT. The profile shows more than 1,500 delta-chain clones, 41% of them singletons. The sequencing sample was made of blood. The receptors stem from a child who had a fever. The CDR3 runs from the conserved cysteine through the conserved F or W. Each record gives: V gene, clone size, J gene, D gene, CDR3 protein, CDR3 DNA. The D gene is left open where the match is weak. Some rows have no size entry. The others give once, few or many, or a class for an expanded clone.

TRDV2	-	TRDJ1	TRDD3	CACVLLGTDELIF	TGTGCCTGTGTCTTACTGGGGACCGATGAACTCATCTTT
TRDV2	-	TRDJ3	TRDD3	CACDPPPTGGYAAPWDTRQMFF	TGTGCCTGTGACCCACCCCCTACTGGGGGATACGCAGCCCCCTGGGACACCCGACAGATGTTTTTC
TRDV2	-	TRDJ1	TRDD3	CACDRLLGDTETYTDKLIF	TGTGCCTGTGACCGTTTACTGGGGGATACCGAAACGTACACCGATAAACTCATCTTT
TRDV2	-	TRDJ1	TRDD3	CACDPLGDPFTDKLIF	TGTGCCTGTGACCCGCTGGGGGACCCATTCACCGATAAACTCATCTTT
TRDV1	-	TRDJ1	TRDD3	CSGGKGCLPTSGGLGDTSTDKLIF	TGCTCTGGGGGAAAGGGGTGCCTTCCTACGAGCGGGGGACTGGGGGATACGTCCACCGATAAACTCATCTTT
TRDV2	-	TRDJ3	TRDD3	CACDPVLGDTSSRDTRQMFF	TGTGCCTGTGACCCTGTACTGGGGGATACGAGCTCCCGGGACACCCGACAGATGTTTTTC
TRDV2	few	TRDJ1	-	CACDTVGPHTDKLIF	TGTGCCTGTGACACCGTGGGACCCCACACCGATAAACTCATCTTT
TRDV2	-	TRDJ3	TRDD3	CACGVLLGDTPRDTRQMFF	TGTGCCTGTGGCGTCCTTCTGGGGGATACGCCTCGGGACACCCGACAGATGTTTTTC
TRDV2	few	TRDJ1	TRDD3	CACDTLGDTMTRFGTAADKLIF	TGTGCCTGTGACACGTTGGGGGATACTATGACACGATTCGGTACGGCCGCCGATAAACTCATCTTT
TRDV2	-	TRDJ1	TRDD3	CACDLLGDYTDKLIF	TGTGCCTGTGACCTACTGGGGGATTACACCGATAAACTCATCTTT
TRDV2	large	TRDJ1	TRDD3	CACDTVTLPGVEGDTQHTDKLIF	TGTGCCTGTGACACCGTAACCCTACCGGGGGTCGAGGGGGATACTCAACACACCGATAAACTCATCTTT
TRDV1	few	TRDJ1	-	CALGELNLGGLIF	TGTGCTCTTGGGGAACTTAACCTAGGGGGACTCATCTTT
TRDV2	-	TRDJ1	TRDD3	CACEGLPTPGDIADKLIF	TGTGCCTGTGAGGGGTTGCCTACCCCAGGGGATATTGCCGATAAACTCATCTTT
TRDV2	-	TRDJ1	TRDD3	CACDTIGLGVRDDKLTF	TGTGCCTGTGACACAATCGGACTGGGGGTGAGAGACGATAAACTCACCTTT
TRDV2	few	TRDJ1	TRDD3	CACDPITRGIGTDKLIF	TGTGCCTGTGACCCCATCACGAGGGGGATAGGGACCGATAAACTCATCTTT
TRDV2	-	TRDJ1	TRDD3	CACDTLTVLGDDRADKLIF	TGTGCCTGCGACACTTTGACGGTCCTGGGGGATGATAGGGCCGATAAACTCATCTTT
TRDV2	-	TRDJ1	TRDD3	CACDSVLGDTGYTDKLIF	TGTGCCTGTGACTCAGTACTGGGGGATACGGGGTACACCGATAAGCTCATCTTT
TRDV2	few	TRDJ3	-	CACDTGDPSSWDTRQMFF	TGTGCCTGTGACACCGGGGATCCGAGCTCCTGGGACACCCGACAGATGTTTTTC
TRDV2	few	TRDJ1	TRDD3	CACDKLGDPSYTDKLIF	TGTGCCTGTGACAAACTGGGGGATCCGTCGTACACCGATAAACTCATCTTT
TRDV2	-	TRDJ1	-	CACDILGGRYTDKLIF	TGTGCCTGTGACATCCTTGGGGGGAGGTACACCGATAAACTCATCTTT
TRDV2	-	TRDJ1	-	CACDPLGFNTDKLIF	TGTGCCTGTGACCCCCTGGGGTTCAACACCGATAAACTCATCTTT
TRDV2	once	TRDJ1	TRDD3	CACDKLGDVGYTDKLIF	TGTGCCTGTGACAAGCTGGGGGATGTGGGCTACACCGATAAACTCATCTTT
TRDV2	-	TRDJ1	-	CACDWLRNTVDKLIF	TGTGCCTGTGACTGGTTGAGGAATACAGTCGATAAACTCATCTTT